Given below is one TCR beta chain in context. No antigen is known for it. Base qualities are not recorded, but no much larger clone differs from it by a single base. This specimen comes from a study of OX40 agonist ivuxolimab in advanced cancers. Study-wide context: The costimulatory receptor OX40 (CD134) was targeted by ivuxolimab, a fully human IgG2 agonistic monoclonal antibody. Intravenous ivuxolimab was administered to patients every 2 weeks at six dose levels: 0.01, 0.1, 0.3, 1.5, 3 and 10 mg/kg. Of the roughly 50 dose-escalation patients, hepatocellular carcinoma was present in around 19, melanoma in approximately 15, renal cell carcinoma in 9 and head and neck cancer in 9. The dose-escalation cohort was almost 85% male with a mean age of around 64 years, ranging from roughly 20 to 80. Prior anti-PD-1, anti-PD-L1 or anti-CTLA-4 therapy was permitted, and 30% to 45% of dose-escalation patients had received checkpoint inhibitors. Partial responses were achieved by three dose-escalation patients, of whom one had hepatocellular carcinoma and two had cutaneous melanoma. Peripheral TCRbeta sequencing aimed to test whether ivuxolimab altered TCR sequence diversity and caused clonal T-cell expansion. The paper covers the monotherapy dose-escalation part of the phase I ivuxolimab trial, which included N of about 50 patients. Study-wide conclusions, independent of this receptor: In the 0.1-3.0 mg/kg groups, partial responders had among the lowest normalized peripheral clonal expansion, particularly in CD8+ T cells. The antigen specificity of the peripheral T cells that underwent clonal expansion was not determined. After ivuxolimab, expanded clones were on average more numerous among CD8+ T cells than among CD4+ T cells. Low levels of normalized T-cell clonal expansion were also shown by some nonresponding patients. Clonal expansion of both CD4+ and CD8+ blood T cells was observed from baseline to week 6 at doses 0.1 to 3.0 mg/kg.

Patients with autoimmune disease history or receiving systemic immunosuppression were excluded from the trial. Peripheral blood for TCR sequencing was drawn from every dose cohort at baseline, at cycle 4 day 1 and at cycle 7 day 1. Samples came from an open-label, multicenter, first-in-human phase I dose-escalation trial of ivuxolimab. Adults with locally advanced or metastatic melanoma, renal cell, hepatocellular, or head and neck squamous cell carcinoma were enrolled in the trial. Before TCR sequencing, CD4+ T cells and CD8+ T cells from peripheral blood were sorted into separate populations. Genomic DNA was extracted from sorted cells for sequencing of the TCRbeta CDR3 region. TCRbeta CDR3 regions were sequenced using the immunoSEQ Assay. As stored in TCRdb, this immuneACCESS dataset retains in-frame rearrangements with V and J assigned. A fraction of the clones does not appear; measured against another copy, unresolved V genes explain less than half of the discrepancy, and the remainder lacks a known reason. This sample has 69,000 or so clones in its table, and around 87% of those were observed once. The ten top clones hold 5.5% to 6.5% of the sample.

Here the sequenced sample was CD4+ or CD8+ T cells sorted from blood, taken in a trial of the OX40 agonist ivuxolimab. The TCR comes from an adult with an advanced solid tumor such as melanoma, head and neck, liver or kidney cancer.

The DNA sequence follows: TGCAGCGTGTCGACAGGAGTATATGGCTACACCTTC. Its protein reads: CSVSTGVYGYTF. The rearranged segments are TRBV29-1 and TRBJ1-2; a tentative D match to TRBD1 spans 6 bases. A distance of 13 bases separates the germline ends of V and J, which lose 6 bases and 5 bases respectively. Sequences SQVTM (CDR1) and ANQGSEA (CDR2) are obtained from the germline V gene. The CDR3 holds 12 amino acids from the cysteine to the phenylalanine. Just CDR3 DNA is preserved here, 36 bases in frame from base 1.